This is a list of T cell receptor beta chains from one sample in a study of blood T cell repertoires in COVID-19. Here immunoSEQ multiplex PCR was the method, and the copy in TCRdb shows in-frame clones only, minus some. The sample consists of fewer than 350,000 clones, around nine tenths of them appearing once. Sequencing used peripheral blood. These receptor sequences come from a man aged 35 to 55 with acute or convalescent COVID-19. Each CDR3 is given with its conserved first and last residue. D genes are given only for firm matches. Size values are once, few and many counts, or a class for expanded clones, and some rows have none.

d_gene	v_gene	abundance	j_gene	CDR3nt	CDR3aa
-	TRBV7-9	-	TRBJ1-2	TGTGCCAGCAGCTCGGACAGCACCTTTCTTACTCCCAATGGCTACACCTTC	CASSSDSTFLTPNGYTF
TRBD1	TRBV9	-	TRBJ1-3	TGTGCCAGCAGCGTAGAGGGGGGGACGGGGACAGGATACTCTGGAAACACCATATATTTT	CASSVEGGTGTGYSGNTIYF
TRBD2	TRBV2	-	TRBJ2-7	TGTGCCAGCAGTGAATCAGCGGGGGGTTACGAGCAGTACTTC	CASSESAGGYEQYF
-	TRBV19	-	TRBJ2-1	TGTGCCAGTAGTACCGACTCGTGGTCGGCAGACAGCTCCTACAATGAGCAGTTCTTC	CASSTDSWSADSSYNEQFF
TRBD2	TRBV5-4	-	TRBJ2-2	TGTGCCAGCACCCTATCAGCGGGGGCTAACACCGGGGAGCTGTTTTTT	CASTLSAGANTGELFF
TRBD1	TRBV2	once	TRBJ1-2	TGTGCCAGCAGATCCGGGACAGCTTCCTATGGCTACACCTTC	CASRSGTASYGYTF
-	TRBV5-1	-	TRBJ2-7	TGCGCCAGCAGCTTGGAAAACTCAGGGGGACTGCAGTACTTC	CASSLENSGGLQYF
-	TRBV10-3	-	TRBJ2-1	TGTGCCATCAACCGGACAGCTGTGGCCTCCTACAATGAGCAGTTCTTC	CAINRTAVASYNEQFF
TRBD1	TRBV7-6	-	TRBJ2-7	TGTGCCAGCAGCCCCACATTGACAGGGGTGGGGTCGGGGGAGCAGTACTTC	CASSPTLTGVGSGEQYF
-	TRBV25-1	few	TRBJ1-5	TGTGCCAGCAGTGCACAGGGAGAGCAGCCCCAGCATTTT	CASSAQGEQPQHF
-	TRBV20-1	-	TRBJ1-6	TGCAGTGCTAGTCGACAGCTATCGGAGAATTCACCCCTCCACTTT	CSASRQLSENSPLHF
-	TRBV28	-	TRBJ1-2	TGTGCCAGCAGTTTACGGGACTATGGCTACACCTTC	CASSLRDYGYTF
TRBD1	TRBV15	once	TRBJ2-1	TGTGCCACCAGCAGGGCCGACAGGGAAGGGAATGAGCAGTTCTTC	CATSRADREGNEQFF
-	TRBV14	-	TRBJ2-3	TGTGCCAGCAGCCATTGGGGAGGGGGATCAGATACGCAGTATTTT	CASSHWGGGSDTQYF
-	TRBV6-6	once	TRBJ1-1	TGTGCCAGCAGTTACGGGGGGGTTACCGGTCTCACTGAAGCTTTCTTT	CASSYGGVTGLTEAFF
-	TRBV10-3	-	TRBJ1-1	TGTGCCATCAGTGAGGCGGGGGCGAGTGAAGCTTTCTTT	CAISEAGASEAFF
-	TRBV11-3	-	TRBJ2-7	TGTGCCAGCAGCTCCGTGTCAGGCAGCGAGCAGTACTTC	CASSSVSGSEQYF
-	TRBV6-5	-	TRBJ1-1	TGTGCCAGCAGGTCGGACAGAGTTGGCACTGAAGCTTTCTTT	CASRSDRVGTEAFF
TRBD1	TRBV7-2	-	TRBJ1-1	TGTGCCAGCAGCTTAGAGAGACAGGGTGAAGCTTTCTTT	CASSLERQGEAFF
TRBD1	TRBV7-6	-	TRBJ2-7	TGTGCCAGCAGCTCCGGGACAGGGACCTACGAGCAGTACTTC	CASSSGTGTYEQYF
TRBD1	TRBV30	-	TRBJ1-5	TGTGCCTGGAGTGTACAACAGGGGAATCAGCCCCAGCATTTT	CAWSVQQGNQPQHF
-	TRBV7-2	-	TRBJ2-5	TGTGCCAGCAGCGTTGATACTCTTTCAGAGACCCAGTACTTC	CASSVDTLSETQYF
-	TRBV5-8	once	TRBJ1-2	TGTGCCAGCAGCCCTTCATACGGGAGCCCCTATGGCTACACCTTC	CASSPSYGSPYGYTF
TRBD2	TRBV9	-	TRBJ2-2	TGTGCCAGCAGCGTAGTGGCTAGCGGGATTTACGCCTTCTCTAACACCGGGGAGCTGTTTTTT	CASSVVASGIYAFSNTGELFF
TRBD1	TRBV2	-	TRBJ1-2	TGTGCCAGCAGTGAAGGCAGGGGGTATGGCTACACCTTC	CASSEGRGYGYTF
TRBD1	TRBV4-1	-	TRBJ1-1	TGCGCCAGCAGAGACAGGGTTTTAAACACTGAAGCTTTCTTT	CASRDRVLNTEAFF
-	TRBV11-2	once	TRBJ2-5	TGTGCCAGCAGCCAGAACACGGACAAGGGGACCCAGTACTTC	CASSQNTDKGTQYF
TRBD1	TRBV9	-	TRBJ1-6	TGTGCCAGCAGCGACCGGGACAGGTATAATTCACCCCTCCACTTT	CASSDRDRYNSPLHF
TRBD2	TRBV7-2	once	TRBJ2-2	TGTGCCAGCAGCTTTATACTAGCGGGAGGAACCGGGGAGCTGTTTTTT	CASSFILAGGTGELFF
-	TRBV5-4	-	TRBJ1-1	TGTGCCAGCAGCTGGGGACTGACTAACACTGAAGCTTTCTTT	CASSWGLTNTEAFF
-	TRBV10-2	-	TRBJ2-1	TGCGCCAGCAGTGAGGGGCAGGAGGAATACAATGAGCAGTTCTTC	CASSEGQEEYNEQFF
TRBD1	TRBV5-4	-	TRBJ2-3	TGTGCCAGCAGCTCGACAGGGGCAGATACGCAGTATTTT	CASSSTGADTQYF
-	TRBV30	-	TRBJ1-1	TGTGCCTGGAGTGTAGGGGGTACTGAAGCTTTCTTT	CAWSVGGTEAFF
TRBD1	TRBV18	-	TRBJ2-4	TGTGCCAGCTCACCTATCGGACAGGCCCTCCCGTACTTC	CASSPIGQALPYF
TRBD1	TRBV7-9	-	TRBJ2-7	TGTGCCAGCAGCTCGGGGACAGGAGGGTACAAGCAGTACTTC	CASSSGTGGYKQYF
-	TRBV25-1	-	TRBJ2-3	TGTGCCAGCAGCGATTACTCTAGCACAGATACGCAGTATTTT	CASSDYSSTDTQYF
-	TRBV5-6	few	TRBJ1-6	TGTGCCAGCAGCGGGGGACTCCCGTATAATTCACCCCTCCACTTT	CASSGGLPYNSPLHF